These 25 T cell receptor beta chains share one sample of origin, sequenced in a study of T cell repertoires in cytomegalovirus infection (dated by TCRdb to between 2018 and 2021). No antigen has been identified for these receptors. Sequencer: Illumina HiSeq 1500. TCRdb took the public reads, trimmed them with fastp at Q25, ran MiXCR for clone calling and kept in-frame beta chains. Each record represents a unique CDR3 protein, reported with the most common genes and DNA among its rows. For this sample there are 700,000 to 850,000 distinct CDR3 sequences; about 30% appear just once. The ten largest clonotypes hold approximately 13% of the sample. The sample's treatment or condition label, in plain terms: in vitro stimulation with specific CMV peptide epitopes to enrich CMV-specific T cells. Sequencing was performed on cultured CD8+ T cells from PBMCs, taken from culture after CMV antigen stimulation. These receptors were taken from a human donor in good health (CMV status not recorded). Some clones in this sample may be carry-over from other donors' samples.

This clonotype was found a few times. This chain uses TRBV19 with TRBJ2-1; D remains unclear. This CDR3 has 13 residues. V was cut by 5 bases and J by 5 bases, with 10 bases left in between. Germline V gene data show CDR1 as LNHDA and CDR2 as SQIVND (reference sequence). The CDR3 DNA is TGTGCCAGTAGTGTGTCGGGCCACAATGAGCAGTTCTTC. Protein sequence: CASSVSGHNEQFF.

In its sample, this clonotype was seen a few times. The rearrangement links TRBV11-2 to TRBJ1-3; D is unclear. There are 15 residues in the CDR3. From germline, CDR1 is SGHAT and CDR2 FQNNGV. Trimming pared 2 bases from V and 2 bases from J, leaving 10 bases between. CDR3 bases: TGTGCCAGCAGCTTAAGAGGGATCGCTGGAAACACCATATATTTT. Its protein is CASSLRGIAGNTIYF. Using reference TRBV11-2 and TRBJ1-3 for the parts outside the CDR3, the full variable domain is EAGVAQSPRYKIIEKRQSVAFWCNPISGHATLYWYQQILGQGPKLLIQFQNNGVVDDSQLPKDRFSAERLKGVDSTLKIQPAKLEDSAVYLCASSLRGIAGNTIYFGEGSWLTVV.

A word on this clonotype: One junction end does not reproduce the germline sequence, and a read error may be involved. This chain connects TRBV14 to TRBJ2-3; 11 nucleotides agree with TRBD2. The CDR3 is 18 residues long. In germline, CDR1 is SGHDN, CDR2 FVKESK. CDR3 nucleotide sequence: TGTGCCAGTAGCCAATCACTAGCGGGGGCCCTCAGCACAGATACGCAGTATTTT. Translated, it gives CASSQSLAGALSTDTQYF.

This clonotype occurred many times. This chain's CDR3 is CASSWKRRSSYNEQFF. The CDR3 DNA follows: TGTGCCAGCAGCTGGAAACGCAGGAGCTCCTACAATGAGCAGTTCTTC. This chain links TRBV7-3 with TRBJ2-1; D uncertain. Trimming removed 4 bases from V and 0 bases from J, with 13 bases in between. Germline CDR1 reads SGHTA; CDR2 reads FQGTGA. The CDR3 runs to 16 residues. The full variable domain, in which reference TRBV7-3 and TRBJ2-1 provide the parts outside the CDR3, is GAGVSQTPSNKVTEKGKYVELRCDPISGHTALYWYRQSLGQGPEFLIYFQGTGAADDSGLPNDRFFAVRPEGSVSTLKIQRTERGDSAVYLCASSWKRRSSYNEQFFGPGTRLTVL.

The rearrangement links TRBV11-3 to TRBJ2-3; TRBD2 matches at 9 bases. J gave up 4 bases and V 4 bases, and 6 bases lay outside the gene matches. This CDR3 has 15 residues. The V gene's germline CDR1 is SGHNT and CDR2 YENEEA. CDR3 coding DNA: TGTGCCAGCAGCTCCAGAAGCGGGGGGCCAGATACGCAGTATTTT. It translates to CASSSRSGGPDTQYF.

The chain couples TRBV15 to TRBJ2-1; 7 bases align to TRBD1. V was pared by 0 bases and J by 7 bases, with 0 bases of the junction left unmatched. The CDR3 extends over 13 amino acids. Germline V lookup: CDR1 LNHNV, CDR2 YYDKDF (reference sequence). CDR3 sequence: CATSRDRGNEQFF. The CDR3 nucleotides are TGTGCCACCAGCAGAGACAGGGGGAATGAGCAGTTCTTC.

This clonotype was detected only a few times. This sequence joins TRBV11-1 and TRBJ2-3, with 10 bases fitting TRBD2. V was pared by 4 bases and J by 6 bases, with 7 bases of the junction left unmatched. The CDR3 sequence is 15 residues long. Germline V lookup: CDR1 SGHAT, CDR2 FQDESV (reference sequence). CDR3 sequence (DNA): TGTGCCAGCAGCTACGGGCGGACTAGCGGTGATACGCAGTATTTT. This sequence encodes CASSYGRTSGDTQYF.

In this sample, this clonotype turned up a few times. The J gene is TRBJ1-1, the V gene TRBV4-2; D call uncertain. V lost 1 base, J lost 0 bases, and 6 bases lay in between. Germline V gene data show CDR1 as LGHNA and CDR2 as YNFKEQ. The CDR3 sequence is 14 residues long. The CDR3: CASSQGNMNTEAFF. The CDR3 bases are TGTGCCAGCAGCCAAGGTAACATGAACACTGAAGCTTTCTTT.

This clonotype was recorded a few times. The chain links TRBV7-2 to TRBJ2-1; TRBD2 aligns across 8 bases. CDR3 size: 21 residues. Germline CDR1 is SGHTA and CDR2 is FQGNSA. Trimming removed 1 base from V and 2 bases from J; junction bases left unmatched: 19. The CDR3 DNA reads TGTGCCAGCAGCTTAGGGGGCTTCGGTCCCGCGGGGGGAGCCACCTACAATGAGCAGTTCTTC. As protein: CASSLGGFGPAGGATYNEQFF.

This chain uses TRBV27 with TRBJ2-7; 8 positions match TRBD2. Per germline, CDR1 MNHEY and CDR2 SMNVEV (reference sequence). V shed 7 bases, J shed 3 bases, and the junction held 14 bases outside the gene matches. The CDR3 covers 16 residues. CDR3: CASTRSSGVSYYEQYV. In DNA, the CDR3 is TGTGCCAGCACCCGGAGTAGCGGGGTTTCATACTACGAGCAGTACGTC.

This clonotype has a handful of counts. CDR3 in DNA: TGTGCCAGCAGCCAAGATGGGGAGGACAGGGGGTTTTGGGACACTGAAGCTTTCTTT. It codes for CASSQDGEDRGFWDTEAFF. The V call is TRBV4-2, the J call TRBJ1-1; TRBD1 matches at 10 bases. CDR3 size: 19 residues. In germline, CDR1 is LGHNA, CDR2 YNFKEQ. Trimming at V came to 0 bases and at J to 3 bases, leaving 13 bases not matched to a gene.

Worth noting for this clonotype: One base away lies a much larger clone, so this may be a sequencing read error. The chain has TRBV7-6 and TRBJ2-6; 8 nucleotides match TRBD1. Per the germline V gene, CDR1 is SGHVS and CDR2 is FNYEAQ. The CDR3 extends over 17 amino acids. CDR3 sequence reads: CASSFGTGRSGANVPTF. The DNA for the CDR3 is TGTGCCAGCAGCTTCGGGACAGGCCGCTCTGGGGCCAACGTCCCGACTTTC. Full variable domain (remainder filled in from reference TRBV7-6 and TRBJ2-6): GAGVSQSPRYKVTKRGQDVALRCDPISGHVSLYWYRQALGQGPEFLTYFNYEAQQDKSGLPNDRFSAERPEGSISTLTIQRTEQRDSAMYRCASSFGTGRSGANVPTFGAGSRLTVL.

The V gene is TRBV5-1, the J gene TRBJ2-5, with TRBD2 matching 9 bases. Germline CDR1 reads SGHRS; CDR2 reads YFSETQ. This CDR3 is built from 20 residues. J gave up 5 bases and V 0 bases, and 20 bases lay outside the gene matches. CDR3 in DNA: TGCGCCAGCAGCTTGGATGAAGGCGGGGGGGCTTTCGACGGTGTGGAGACCCAGTACTTC. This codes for CASSLDEGGGAFDGVETQYF.

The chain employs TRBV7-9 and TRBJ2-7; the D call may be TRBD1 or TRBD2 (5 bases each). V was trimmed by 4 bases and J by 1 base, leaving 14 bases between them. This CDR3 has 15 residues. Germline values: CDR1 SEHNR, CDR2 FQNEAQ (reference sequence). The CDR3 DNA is TGTGCCAGCAGCTCTACCGGGACGGCGTCCTACGAGCAGTACTTC. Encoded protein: CASSSTGTASYEQYF.

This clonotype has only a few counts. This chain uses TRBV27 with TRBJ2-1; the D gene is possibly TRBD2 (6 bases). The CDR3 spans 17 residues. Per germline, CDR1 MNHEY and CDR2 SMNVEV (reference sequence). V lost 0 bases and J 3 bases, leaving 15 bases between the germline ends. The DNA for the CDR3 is TGTGCCAGCAGTTTATCGCGGGACTCCTTGGTCTACAATGAGCAGTTCTTC. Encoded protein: CASSLSRDSLVYNEQFF.

CDR3 sequence (DNA): TGCAGTGCTAGGCACAGGCTATACAATGAGCAGTTCTTC. This sequence encodes CSARHRLYNEQFF. The chain combines TRBV20-1 with TRBJ2-1, with D perhaps TRBD1 (5 bases). V was shortened by 3 bases and J by 4 bases, with 10 bases between the two germline ends. Per the germline V gene, CDR1 is DFQATT and CDR2 is SNEGSKA (reference sequence). The CDR3 is 13 amino acids.

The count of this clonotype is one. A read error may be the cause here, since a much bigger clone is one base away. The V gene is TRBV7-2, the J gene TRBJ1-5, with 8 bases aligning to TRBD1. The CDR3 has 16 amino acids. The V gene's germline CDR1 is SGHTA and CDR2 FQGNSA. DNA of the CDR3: TGTGTCAGCAGCCAAGAAGGACAGGGAAGTAGGCAGCCCCAGCATTTT. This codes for CVSSQEGQGSRQPQHF.

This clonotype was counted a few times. For the CDR3, the DNA is TGTGCCATCAGTGTGACTACAGGGAGGTTGGCTGAAGCTTTCTTT. Amino acids: CAISVTTGRLAEAFF. V is TRBV10-3 and J is TRBJ1-1; D might be TRBD1 (6 bases). With 4 bases removed from V and 6 bases from J, the gap between germline ends came to 18 bases. The CDR3 has 15 amino acids. Germline CDR1 ENHRY, CDR2 SYGVKD.

In nucleotides, the CDR3 is TGTGCCAGCAGCTTGGTGGGGTGGGAGGGGAAATCGAGGAGCACCGGGGAGCTGTTTTTT. It codes for CASSLVGWEGKSRSTGELFF. The V gene is TRBV5-5, the J gene TRBJ2-2, with 7 positions matching TRBD2. V lost 0 bases and J lost 4; bases outside the gene matches: 18. Germline CDR1 is SGHKS and CDR2 is YYEKEE (reference sequence). The CDR3 spans 20 residues.

CDR3 protein: CASSSGDRGYEQYF. The CDR3 DNA reads TGTGCCAGCAGCTCCGGAGACAGGGGCTACGAGCAGTACTTC. This chain uses TRBV5-6 with TRBJ2-7; 8 bases are a match to TRBD1. V shed 3 bases and J 3 bases; nucleotides not matched to a gene: 5. This CDR3 comprises 14 residues. Germline V lookup: CDR1 SGHDT, CDR2 YYEEEE.

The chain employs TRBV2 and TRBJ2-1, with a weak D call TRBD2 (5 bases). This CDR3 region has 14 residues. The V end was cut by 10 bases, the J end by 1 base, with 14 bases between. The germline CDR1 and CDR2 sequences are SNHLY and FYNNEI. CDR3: CAIRGKGSYNEQFF. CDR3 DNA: TGTGCCATCCGGGGTAAAGGGTCCTACAATGAGCAGTTCTTC.

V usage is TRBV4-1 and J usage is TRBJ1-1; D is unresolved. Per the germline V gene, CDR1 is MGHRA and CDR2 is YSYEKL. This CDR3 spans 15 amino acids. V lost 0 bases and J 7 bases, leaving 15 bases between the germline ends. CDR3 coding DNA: TGCGCCAGCAGCCAAGATGCGGCGGCACCCTTTGAAGCTTTCTTT. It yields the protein CASSQDAAAPFEAFF.

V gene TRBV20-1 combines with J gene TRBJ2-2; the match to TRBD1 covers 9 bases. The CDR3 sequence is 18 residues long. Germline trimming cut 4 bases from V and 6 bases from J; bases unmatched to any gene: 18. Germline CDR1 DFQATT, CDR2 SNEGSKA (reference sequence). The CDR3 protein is CSAMVLTGGILKAGELFF. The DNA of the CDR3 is TGCAGTGCTATGGTCTTAACAGGGGGCATACTCAAAGCCGGGGAGCTGTTTTTT.

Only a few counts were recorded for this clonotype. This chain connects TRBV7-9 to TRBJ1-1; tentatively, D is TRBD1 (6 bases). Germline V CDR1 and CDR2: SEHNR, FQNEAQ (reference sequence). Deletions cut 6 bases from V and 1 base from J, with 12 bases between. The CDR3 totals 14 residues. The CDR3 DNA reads TGTGCCAGCAGACCCGGACAGCGGAACACTGAAGCTTTCTTT. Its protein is CASRPGQRNTEAFF.

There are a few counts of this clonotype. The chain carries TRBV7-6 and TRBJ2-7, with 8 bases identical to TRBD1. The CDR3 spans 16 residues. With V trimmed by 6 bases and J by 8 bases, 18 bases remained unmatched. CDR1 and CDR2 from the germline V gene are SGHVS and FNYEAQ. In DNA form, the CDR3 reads TGTGCCAGCAGTTCTTCCACCCGGGACAGGTCTGAAAAGCAGTACTTC. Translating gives CASSSSTRDRSEKQYF.